The source of this TCR beta chain is a study of blood T cells in healthy people across ages. Study details: Per every two T cells, about one barcoded beta molecule was captured by template switching.

CDR3 size: 16 residues. Germline assignment: CDR1 MNHNS and CDR2 SASEGT. V lost 3 bases, J lost 2 bases, and 14 bases lay in between. Broader study findings: The donors' CMV status was not determined, possibly confounding changes in expanded clonotypes. TCR beta diversity, measured per million T cells, fell in a roughly linear way with age.

Then a second PCR, running about 6 to 12 cycles, was carried out with a sample-barcoded 5' primer and a J-beta primer mix. TCRdb passed the 5' RACE reads through MiXCR, listing each CDR3 protein once. The table records around 1.1 million distinct CDR3 sequences, 35% to 40% of them present only once. About this clonotype itself: The antigen remains undetermined.

This clonotype was obtained from a man between 18 and 29 years old in good health. This chain uses TRBV6-1 with TRBJ2-1; D is ambiguous. Input material: blood. For the CDR3, the DNA is TGTGCCAGCAGTGAGAGTGGAGTGAACCCCTACAATGAGCAGTTCTTC. Protein sequence: CASSESGVNPYNEQFF.